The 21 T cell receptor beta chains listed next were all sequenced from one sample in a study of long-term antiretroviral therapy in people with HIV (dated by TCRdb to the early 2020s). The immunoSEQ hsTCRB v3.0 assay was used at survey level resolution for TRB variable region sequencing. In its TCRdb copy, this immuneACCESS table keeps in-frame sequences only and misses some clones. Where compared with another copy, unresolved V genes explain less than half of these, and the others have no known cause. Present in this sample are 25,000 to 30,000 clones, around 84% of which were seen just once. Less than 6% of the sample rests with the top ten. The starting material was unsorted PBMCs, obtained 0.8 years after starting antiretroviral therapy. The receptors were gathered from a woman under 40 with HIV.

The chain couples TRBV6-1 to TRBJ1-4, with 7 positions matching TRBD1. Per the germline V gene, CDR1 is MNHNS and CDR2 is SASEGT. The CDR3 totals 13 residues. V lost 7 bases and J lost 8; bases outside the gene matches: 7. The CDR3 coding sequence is TGTGCCAGCACAGACAGGGATCGGGAAAAACTGTTTTTT. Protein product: CASTDRDREKLFF.

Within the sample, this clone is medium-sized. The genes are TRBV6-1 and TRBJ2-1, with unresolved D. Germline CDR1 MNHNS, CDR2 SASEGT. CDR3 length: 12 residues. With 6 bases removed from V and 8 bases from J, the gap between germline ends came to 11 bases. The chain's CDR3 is CASSRLGDEQFF. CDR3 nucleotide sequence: TGTGCCAGCAGCCGTCTGGGTGATGAGCAGTTCTTC.

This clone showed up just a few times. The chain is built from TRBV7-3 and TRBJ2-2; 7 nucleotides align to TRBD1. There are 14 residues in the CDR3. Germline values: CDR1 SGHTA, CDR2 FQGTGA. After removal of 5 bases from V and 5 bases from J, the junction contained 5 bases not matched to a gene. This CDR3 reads CASSIGTATGELFF. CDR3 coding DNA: TGTGCCAGCAGCATCGGGACAGCTACCGGGGAGCTGTTTTTT.

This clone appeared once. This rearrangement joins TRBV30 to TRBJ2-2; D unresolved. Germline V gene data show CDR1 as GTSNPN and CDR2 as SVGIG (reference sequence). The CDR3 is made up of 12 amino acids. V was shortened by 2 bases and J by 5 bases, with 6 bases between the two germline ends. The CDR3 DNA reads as TGTGCCTGGAGTCCCGGAACCGGGGAGCTGTTTTTT. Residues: CAWSPGTGELFF.

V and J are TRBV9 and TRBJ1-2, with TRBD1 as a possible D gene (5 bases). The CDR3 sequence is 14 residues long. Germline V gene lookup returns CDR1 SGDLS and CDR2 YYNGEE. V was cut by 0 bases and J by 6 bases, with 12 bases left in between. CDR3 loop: CASSVGTPRDGYTF. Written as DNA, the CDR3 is TGTGCCAGCAGCGTAGGGACCCCCAGGGATGGCTACACCTTC. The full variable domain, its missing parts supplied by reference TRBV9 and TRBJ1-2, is DSGVTQTPKHLITATGQRVTLRCSPRSGDLSVYWYQQSLDQGLQFLIQYYNGEERAKGNILERFSAQQFPDLHSELNLSSLELGDSALYFCASSVGTPRDGYTFGSGTRLTVV.

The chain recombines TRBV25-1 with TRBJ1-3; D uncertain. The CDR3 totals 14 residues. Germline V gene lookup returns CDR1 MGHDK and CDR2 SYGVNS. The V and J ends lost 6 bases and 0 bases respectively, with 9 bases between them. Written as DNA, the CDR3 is TGTGCCAGCAGGGGAGACGGCTCTGGAAACACCATATATTTT. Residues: CASRGDGSGNTIYF.

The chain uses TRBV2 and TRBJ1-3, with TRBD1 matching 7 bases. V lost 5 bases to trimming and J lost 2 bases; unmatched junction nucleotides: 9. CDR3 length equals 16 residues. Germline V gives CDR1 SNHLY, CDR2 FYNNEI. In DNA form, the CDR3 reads TGTGCCAGCAGTTCTTTACAGGGGCGGCCTGGAAACACCATATATTTT. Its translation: CASSSLQGRPGNTIYF.

The CDR3 nucleotides read TGTGCCATCAGCTCAACCGGGACAGGGGGCCGGATTCGTCCGTCCGGGGAGCTGTTTTTT. Translation gives CAISSTGTGGRIRPSGELFF. The rearrangement uses TRBV10-3 and TRBJ2-2; 12 positions agree with TRBD1. Germline V gives CDR1 ENHRY, CDR2 SYGVKD. Trimming removed 6 bases from V and 6 bases from J; junction bases left unmatched: 20. This CDR3 has 20 residues.

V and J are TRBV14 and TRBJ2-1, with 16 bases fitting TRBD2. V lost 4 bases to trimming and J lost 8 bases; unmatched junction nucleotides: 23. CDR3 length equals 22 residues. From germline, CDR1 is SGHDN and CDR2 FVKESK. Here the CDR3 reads CASSLRGAGTSGGATYGHEQFF. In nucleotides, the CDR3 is TGTGCCAGCAGCCTAAGGGGGGCCGGGACTAGCGGGGGGGCCACATATGGTCATGAGCAGTTCTTC. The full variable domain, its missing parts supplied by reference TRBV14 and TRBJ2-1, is EAGVTQFPSHSVIEKGQTVTLRCDPISGHDNLYWYRRVMGKEIKFLLHFVKESKQDESGMPNNRFLAERTGGTYSTLKVQPAELEDSGVYFCASSLRGAGTSGGATYGHEQFFGPGTRLTVL.

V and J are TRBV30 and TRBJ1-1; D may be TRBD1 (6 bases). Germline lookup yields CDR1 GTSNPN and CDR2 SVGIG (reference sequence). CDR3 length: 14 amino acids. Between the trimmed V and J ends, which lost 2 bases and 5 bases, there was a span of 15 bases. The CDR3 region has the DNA TGTGCCTGGAGTCGGCGGGGGCTTGGGACTGAAGCTTTCTTT. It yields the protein CAWSRRGLGTEAFF.

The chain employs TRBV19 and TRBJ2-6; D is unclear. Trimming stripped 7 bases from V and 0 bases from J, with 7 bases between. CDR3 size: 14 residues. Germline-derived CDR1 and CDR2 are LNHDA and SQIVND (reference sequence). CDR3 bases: TGTGCCAGTAATTTACTCTCTGGGGCCAACGTCCTGACTTTC. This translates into CASNLLSGANVLTF.

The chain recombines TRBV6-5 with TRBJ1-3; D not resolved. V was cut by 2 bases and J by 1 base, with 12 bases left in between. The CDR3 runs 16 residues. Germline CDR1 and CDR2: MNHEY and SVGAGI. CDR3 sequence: CASSYRRPSSGNTIYF. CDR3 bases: TGTGCCAGCAGTTACAGGAGGCCCTCGTCTGGAAACACCATATATTTT.

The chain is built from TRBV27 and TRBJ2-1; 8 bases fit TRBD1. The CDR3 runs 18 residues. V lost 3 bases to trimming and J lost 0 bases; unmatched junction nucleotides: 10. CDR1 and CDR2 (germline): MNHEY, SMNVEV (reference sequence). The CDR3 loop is CASSFRRDRPISYNEQFF. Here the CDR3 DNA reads TGTGCCAGCAGTTTCCGTCGGGACAGGCCTATCTCCTACAATGAGCAGTTCTTC.

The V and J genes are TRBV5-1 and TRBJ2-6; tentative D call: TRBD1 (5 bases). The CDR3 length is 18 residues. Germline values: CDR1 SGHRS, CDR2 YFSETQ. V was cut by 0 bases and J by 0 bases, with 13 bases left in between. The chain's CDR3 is CASSLDRPRPSGANVLTF. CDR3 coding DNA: TGCGCCAGCAGCTTGGACAGGCCGCGTCCCTCTGGGGCCAACGTCCTGACTTTC.

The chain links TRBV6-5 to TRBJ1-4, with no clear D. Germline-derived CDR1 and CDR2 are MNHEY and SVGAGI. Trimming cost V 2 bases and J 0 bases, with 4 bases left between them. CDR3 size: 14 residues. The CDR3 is CASSYGTTNEKLFF. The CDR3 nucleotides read TGTGCCAGCAGTTACGGCACAACTAATGAAAAACTGTTTTTT.

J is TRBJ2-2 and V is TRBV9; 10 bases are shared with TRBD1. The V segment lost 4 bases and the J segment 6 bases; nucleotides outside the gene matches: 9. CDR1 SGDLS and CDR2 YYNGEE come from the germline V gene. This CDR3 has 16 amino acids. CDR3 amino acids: CASSLHPGQGSGELFF. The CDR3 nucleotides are TGTGCCAGCAGCCTCCACCCGGGACAGGGGTCCGGGGAGCTGTTTTTT. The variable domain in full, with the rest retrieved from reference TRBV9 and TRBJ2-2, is DSGVTQTPKHLITATGQRVTLRCSPRSGDLSVYWYQQSLDQGLQFLIQYYNGEERAKGNILERFSAQQFPDLHSELNLSSLELGDSALYFCASSLHPGQGSGELFFGEGSRLTVL.

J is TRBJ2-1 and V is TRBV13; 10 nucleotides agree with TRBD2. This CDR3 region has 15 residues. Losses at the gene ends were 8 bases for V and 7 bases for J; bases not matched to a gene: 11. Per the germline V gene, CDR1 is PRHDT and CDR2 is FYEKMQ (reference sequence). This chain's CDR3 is CASFKRGGRRNEQFF. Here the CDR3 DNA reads TGTGCCAGCTTTAAGCGGGGGGGCCGAAGAAATGAGCAGTTCTTC.

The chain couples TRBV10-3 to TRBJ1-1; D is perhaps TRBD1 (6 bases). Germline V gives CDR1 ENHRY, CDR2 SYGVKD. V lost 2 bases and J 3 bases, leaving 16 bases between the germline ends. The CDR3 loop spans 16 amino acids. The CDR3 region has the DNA TGTGCCATCAGTGAGGCAGGGGACGGCGCCCACACTGAAGCTTTCTTT. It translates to CAISEAGDGAHTEAFF.

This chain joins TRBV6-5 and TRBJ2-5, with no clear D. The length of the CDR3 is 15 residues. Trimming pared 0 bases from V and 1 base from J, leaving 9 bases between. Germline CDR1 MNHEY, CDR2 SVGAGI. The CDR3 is CASSYSWAVQETQYF. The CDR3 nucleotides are TGTGCCAGCAGTTACTCGTGGGCAGTCCAAGAGACCCAGTACTTC.

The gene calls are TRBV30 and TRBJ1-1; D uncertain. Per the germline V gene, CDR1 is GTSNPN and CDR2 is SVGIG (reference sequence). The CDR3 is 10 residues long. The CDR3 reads CASANTEAFF. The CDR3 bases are TGTGCTTCAGCTAACACTGAAGCTTTCTTT.

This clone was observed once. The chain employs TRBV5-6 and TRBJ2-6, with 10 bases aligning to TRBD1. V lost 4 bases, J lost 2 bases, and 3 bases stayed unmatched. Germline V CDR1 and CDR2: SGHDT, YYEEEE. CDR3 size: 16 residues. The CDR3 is CASSLDRGPGANVLTF. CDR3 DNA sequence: TGTGCCAGCAGCCTCGACAGGGGGCCTGGGGCCAACGTCCTGACTTTC.